The clone carrying this T cell receptor beta chain has only a few counts. Its antigen remains unknown. Described time point: sample taken at primary tumor resection. Donation came from around 77 patients with untreated early-stage non-small cell lung cancer. TCRdb itself ran the 5' RACE reads through MiXCR, one entry per CDR3 protein. The data show roughly 23,000 distinct CDR3 sequences, approximately 4.3% seen once. The data were taken from a study of spatial heterogeneity in lung cancer. Study-wide results and limits: Counts that tracked tumor mutation counts were those of expanded intratumoral alpha and beta TCRs. Ubiquitous and regional nonsynonymous mutations were each tracked by the matching count of ubiquitous or regional expanded TCRs.

The CDR3 runs to 15 residues. The V and J ends lost 5 bases and 0 bases respectively, with 11 bases between them. The sample consisted of lung tumor tissue, taken at surgery. The receptor was isolated from a male donor with early-stage non-small cell lung cancer. The chain employs TRBV12-3 or TRBV12-4 and TRBJ2-1; D is unresolved. The CDR3 is CASSPQSPSYNEQFF. The CDR3 nucleotides are TGTGCCAGCAGTCCGCAGAGTCCCTCCTACAATGAGCAGTTCTTC.